The 28 T cell receptor beta chains below all came from one sample that was sequenced in a study of cytomegalovirus exposure and HLA in healthy donors. Primers: 60 Vbeta forward and 13 Jbeta reverse. The repertoire was sequenced with immunoSEQ multiplex PCR; TCRdb's copy has only in-frame clones and lacks some. The sample yields 120,000 or so clones, 80% seen once. Sequenced sample: PBMCs. Source of these receptors: a man between 40 and 49 years old in good health and CMV-seronegative.

The gene calls are TRBV6-1 and TRBJ1-2; no clear D gene. The V end was cut by 7 bases, the J end by 5 bases, with 8 bases between. Germline V lookup: CDR1 MNHNS, CDR2 SASEGT. There are 11 residues in the CDR3. CDR3 region: CASNSLYGYTF. CDR3 coding DNA: TGTGCCAGCAACAGTCTTTATGGCTACACCTTC.

Here the CDR3 DNA reads TGCAGCGTTGTGGCCGCGGGGAGTATGGGCTATGGCTACACCTTC. Protein sequence: CSVVAAGSMGYGYTF. V usage is TRBV29-1 and J usage is TRBJ1-2, with D unresolved. This CDR3 has 15 residues. Trimming removed 4 bases at V and 4 bases at J, with 19 bases between. CDR1 SQVTM and CDR2 ANQGSEA come from the germline V gene.

This clone was seen only a few times. The rearrangement links TRBV25-1 to TRBJ1-2; TRBD1 aligns across 8 bases. The CDR3 is made up of 15 amino acids. The junction had 12 bases not matched to a gene; V was cut back by 8 bases and J by 4 bases. Germline V CDR1 and CDR2: MGHDK, SYGVNS. In DNA form, the CDR3 reads TGTGCCAGCTCAAACACCGGGACAGGCGTCTATGGCTACACCTTC. It specifies CASSNTGTGVYGYTF.

The chain links TRBV2 to TRBJ2-7; D remains ambiguous. The CDR3 loop spans 15 amino acids. Germline V lookup: CDR1 SNHLY, CDR2 FYNNEI. V gave up 0 bases and J gave up 4 bases, with 13 bases separating them. The CDR3 nucleotides are TGTGCCAGCAGTGAAGCCCTCCCCGGGTTTTACGAGCAGTACTTC. Translation gives CASSEALPGFYEQYF.

The V call is TRBV28, the J call TRBJ2-2; D remains ambiguous. CDR3 size: 11 residues. Trimming removed 4 bases from V and 7 bases from J, with 4 bases in between. Germline loops: CDR1 MDHEN, CDR2 SYDVKM. CDR3 sequence: CASSSFGELFF. CDR3 in DNA: TGTGCCAGCAGTTCCTTCGGGGAGCTGTTTTTT.

V and J are TRBV7-2 and TRBJ2-5; 8 positions agree with TRBD2. V was clipped by 1 base and J by 4 bases; unmatched bases: 8. This CDR3 comprises 16 residues. CDR1 is SGHTA and CDR2 is FQGNSA in the germline V gene. CDR3: CASSLVGGGLGETQYF. The CDR3 DNA sequence: TGTGCCAGCAGCTTAGTCGGGGGGGGGCTAGGAGAGACCCAGTACTTC.

This chain joins TRBV2 and TRBJ1-4; no clear D gene. The CDR3 has 15 residues. The germline V gene has CDR1 SNHLY and CDR2 FYNNEI. The V end lost 6 bases, the J end lost 2 bases, and 13 bases lay between the germline ends. CDR3 sequence (DNA): TGTGCCAGCAGAACGGGGTTGCGCACTAATGAAAAACTGTTTTTT. It yields the protein CASRTGLRTNEKLFF.

The chain combines TRBV5-4 with TRBJ2-7; 8 bases agree with TRBD2. The V gene end was trimmed by 0 bases and the J gene end by 7 bases; junction bases not matched to a gene: 9. The CDR3 covers 15 residues. The germline gives CDR1 SGHNT, CDR2 YYREEE (reference sequence). The DNA of the CDR3 is TGTGCCAGCAGCTTGGTTGGCGGGGGGCCAGGGGAGCAGTACTTC. Translated, it gives CASSLVGGGPGEQYF.

This clone was seen just once. The rearrangement links TRBV7-2 to TRBJ1-1, with D possibly TRBD1 on 5 matching bases. From germline, CDR1 is SGHTA and CDR2 FQGNSA. V was clipped by 7 bases and J by 13 bases, with 22 bases between them. The CDR3 has 13 amino acids. CDR3 nucleotides: TGTGCCAGCACCTCGCCAGGGATACGTTTTGGTTTCTTT. Amino acid sequence: CASTSPGIRFGFF.

The chain combines TRBV5-6 with TRBJ2-5; TRBD1 aligns across 9 bases. The CDR3 runs to 14 residues. The germline V gene has CDR1 SGHDT and CDR2 YYEEEE. V shed 6 bases and J 6 bases; nucleotides not matched to a gene: 9. CDR3 nucleotides: TGTGCCAGCACCCTTCGGACAGGGGCGAAGACCCAGTACTTC. This sequence encodes CASTLRTGAKTQYF.

The CDR3, as DNA: TGTGCCAGCAGCTTTACAGAACAAGAGACCCAGTACTTC. Translating it yields CASSFTEQETQYF. J is TRBJ2-5 and V is TRBV11-2, with D unresolved. The germline gives CDR1 SGHAT, CDR2 FQNNGV. The V end lost 3 bases, the J end lost 2 bases, and 7 bases lay between the germline ends. The CDR3 is 13 residues long.

V usage is TRBV6-5 and J usage is TRBJ1-2; a possible D gene is TRBD1 (5 bases). V lost 5 bases to trimming and J lost 7 bases, with 11 bases between them. Germline CDR1 is MNHEY and CDR2 is SVGAGI. The length of the CDR3 is 12 residues. CDR3 nucleotide sequence: TGTGCCAGCAGTAACCCCCAGGGTGGCTACACCTTC. Its protein product is CASSNPQGGYTF.

This clone was counted a single time. The genes are TRBV27 and TRBJ2-7; 7 bases match TRBD1. This CDR3 is built from 13 residues. Per the germline V gene, CDR1 is MNHEY and CDR2 is SMNVEV (reference sequence). Losses at the gene ends were 5 bases for V and 3 bases for J; bases not matched to a gene: 4. This CDR3 is CASSMGQLYEQYF. CDR3 DNA: TGTGCCAGCAGTATGGGACAGCTCTACGAGCAGTACTTC.

The chain is built from TRBV5-1 and TRBJ1-1, with 11 bases fitting TRBD1. After removal of 3 bases from V and 0 bases from J, the junction contained 10 bases not matched to a gene. Germline V lookup: CDR1 SGHRS, CDR2 YFSETQ. This CDR3 is 18 amino acids long. DNA for the CDR3: TGCGCCAGCAGCTGGGGGGGACAGGGGGTTTCGGTGAACACTGAAGCTTTCTTT. Its translation is CASSWGGQGVSVNTEAFF.

This chain connects TRBV7-3 to TRBJ2-3, with D possibly matching TRBD1 (6 bases). Deletions cut 5 bases from V and 2 bases from J, with 11 bases between. CDR3 length: 14 residues. Germline V gene lookup returns CDR1 SGHTA and CDR2 FQGTGA. The CDR3 bases are TGTGCCAGCAGCCAGGACAGCCTCACAGATACGCAGTATTTT. Translation: CASSQDSLTDTQYF.

The rearrangement joins TRBV10-2 to TRBJ1-5, with D maybe TRBD1 (6 bases). The V and J ends lost 5 bases and 2 bases respectively, with 7 bases between them. There are 13 residues in the CDR3. Per germline, CDR1 WSHSY and CDR2 SAAADI. Here the CDR3 DNA reads TGCGCCAGCAGTTCAGGGGGCAATCAGCCCCAGCATTTT. Its translation is CASSSGGNQPQHF.

The chain uses TRBV6-1 and TRBJ2-7; D possibly corresponds to TRBD1 (5 bases). Between the trimmed V and J ends, which lost 4 bases and 2 bases, there was a span of 18 bases. Germline CDR1 is MNHNS and CDR2 is SASEGT. This CDR3 is built from 16 residues. As DNA, the CDR3 is TGTGCCAGCAGTGCAGGGATAACAGATGTGGCCTACGAGCAGTACTTC. This sequence encodes CASSAGITDVAYEQYF.

Concerning this clone itself: Different DNA sequences within this sample yield the same CDR3. CDR3: CASSLDRNTEAFF. The DNA of the CDR3 is TGTGCCAGCAGCCTAGACAGGAACACTGAAGCTTTCTTT. The chain links TRBV7-8 to TRBJ1-1; TRBD1 is a possible D gene (5 bases). V lost 5 bases and J 1 base, leaving 8 bases between the germline ends. Germline CDR1 reads SGHVS; CDR2 reads FQNEAQ. This CDR3 has 13 amino acids.

This rearrangement joins TRBV7-9 to TRBJ2-1; 9 bases line up with TRBD2. The CDR3 consists of 17 residues. V gave up 1 base and J gave up 3 bases; unmatched junction bases: 7. Germline CDR1 and CDR2: SEHNR and FQNEAQ (reference sequence). The CDR3 nucleotides are TGTGCCAGCAGCTTAGGACGCGCGGGGGGGGTCTACAATGAGCAGTTCTTC. Translated: CASSLGRAGGVYNEQFF.

This clone turned up a few times. The chain employs TRBV6-1 and TRBJ1-2, with a tentative D call TRBD1 (6 bases). Germline loops: CDR1 MNHNS, CDR2 SASEGT. The CDR3 contains 14 residues. Trimming left V 6 bases short and J 3 bases short, with 14 bases between. Written as DNA, the CDR3 is TGTGCCAGCAGAGTAGGGGGGGCATACTATGGCTACACCTTC. This translates into CASRVGGAYYGYTF.

The DNA of the CDR3 is TGTGCCAGCAGCTTGGTCGGGGAGACCCAGTACTTC. Translation: CASSLVGETQYF. The chain is built from TRBV5-5 and TRBJ2-5; D ambiguous. The CDR3 loop spans 12 amino acids. CDR1 SGHKS and CDR2 YYEKEE come from the germline V gene (reference sequence). Trimming pared 0 bases from V and 5 bases from J, leaving 5 bases between. The whole variable domain, filled in from reference TRBV5-5 and TRBJ2-5, reads DAGVTQSPTHLIKTRGQQVTLRCSPISGHKSVSWYQQVLGQGPQFIFQYYEKEERGRGNFPDRFSARQFPNYSSELNVNALLLGDSALYLCASSLVGETQYFGPGTRLLVL.

J is TRBJ2-2 and V is TRBV11-2; the D is unclear. Germline V lookup: CDR1 SGHAT, CDR2 FQNNGV. V was trimmed by 1 base and J by 0 bases, leaving 12 bases between them. The CDR3 spans 17 residues. CDR3 sequence: CASSLGGGGPNTGELFF. In nucleotides, the CDR3 is TGTGCCAGCAGCTTAGGCGGTGGCGGCCCGAACACCGGGGAGCTGTTTTTT.

The rearrangement joins TRBV5-1 to TRBJ2-3, with TRBD2 matching over 7 bases. Trimming at V came to 0 bases and at J to 3 bases, leaving 7 bases not matched to a gene. Looked up from germline, CDR1 is SGHRS and CDR2 is YFSETQ. The CDR3 length is 16 residues. Here the CDR3 DNA reads TGCGCCAGCAGCTTGGTAGGGTCGCGGGAGACAGATACGCAGTATTTT. Protein: CASSLVGSRETDTQYF.

CDR3 sequence (DNA): TGCGCCAGCAGCTTGGAGGGGCGGGGGTACGAGCAGTACTTC. Translating it yields CASSLEGRGYEQYF. This sequence joins TRBV5-1 and TRBJ2-7, with 7 bases matching TRBD2. V was clipped by 0 bases and J by 4 bases; unmatched bases: 4. The CDR3 is made up of 14 amino acids. Germline V CDR1 and CDR2: SGHRS, YFSETQ.

The chain links TRBV5-8 to TRBJ2-7; possibly TRBD1 for D (6 bases). Germline V gives CDR1 SGHTS, CDR2 YDEGEE. V lost 0 bases and J 3 bases, leaving 16 bases between the germline ends. The CDR3 has 16 residues. In DNA form, the CDR3 reads TGTGCCAGCAGCTTGGACCCTACAGGGCTGGACTACGAGCAGTACTTC. Its protein product is CASSLDPTGLDYEQYF.

This clone was recorded once. J is TRBJ1-6 and V is TRBV7-2; 8 bases map to TRBD1. The CDR3 has 14 residues. The germline V gene has CDR1 SGHTA and CDR2 FQGNSA. V shed 5 bases and J 10 bases; nucleotides not matched to a gene: 7. CDR3 coding DNA: TGTGCCAGCAGCCGTGGACAGGGCCCCTCACCCCTCCACTTT. Encoded protein: CASSRGQGPSPLHF.

In DNA form, the CDR3 reads TGTGCCAGCTGGCAGGGGGTGAACACTGAAGCTTTCTTT. Its protein product is CASWQGVNTEAFF. V gene TRBV2 combines with J gene TRBJ1-1; 7 positions agree with TRBD1. This CDR3 comprises 13 residues. V was pared by 8 bases and J by 0 bases, with 3 bases of the junction left unmatched. Germline loops: CDR1 SNHLY, CDR2 FYNNEI.

The chain couples TRBV7-2 to TRBJ1-1; 11 nucleotides align to TRBD1. CDR3 size: 15 residues. CDR1 and CDR2 (germline): SGHTA, FQGNSA. V was clipped by 5 bases and J by 6 bases; unmatched bases: 8. CDR3 nucleotide sequence: TGTGCCAGCAGCCTCGGGACAGGGGGGATCTCTGAAGCTTTCTTT. Translating gives CASSLGTGGISEAFF.